The text below deals with one TCR beta chain. Which antigen it targets is not known. No qualities accompany the bases; no much larger clone lies one base away. Taken from cysteine to phenylalanine, the CDR3 has 16 residues. The DNA shown is the 48-base CDR3, in frame from base 1. CDR1 and CDR2, looked up from the germline V gene (reference sequence), are PRHDT and FYEKMQ. V lost 5 bases and J lost 4 bases; the stretch between them is 20 bases long. The sample is drawn from a study of memory CD4+ T cells and cytomegalovirus serostatus (dated by TCRdb to the late 2010s). Background for the entire study: The 35 or so healthy Belgian adults in the cohort included 9 who were CMV seropositive and 24 who were CMV seronegative. CD4+ memory TCRbeta repertoires of a Belgian cohort with known cytomegalovirus serostatus were sequenced in order to replicate a published TCR-based CMV serostatus classifier.

A FACSAria II was used to sort memory CD4+ T cells, defined as single viable CD3+CD4+CD8-CD45RO+ cells. To determine CMV serostatus, a Roche Elecsys assay was used that detects serum IgG against CMV pp150, pp28, p38 and p52. After thawing, total CD4+ T cells were enriched by positive selection with CD4 magnetic microbeads. The samples came from a different study that was designed specifically to examine the CD4+ T cell memory repertoire. Peripheral blood mononuclear cells were isolated and cryopreserved according to standard operating procedures, and serum was kept at -80 degrees C. The staining relied on CD3-PerCP (BW264/56), CD4-APC (RPA-T4), CD45RO-PE (UCHT1) and CD8-Pacific Orange (3B5) antibodies, and Sytox blue was used to exclude non-viable cells. Paper-wide results and their limitations: The results were interpreted as suggesting that the CMV-associated TCR signature is largely present in the CD4+ memory repertoire. On the Belgian cohort, the classifier built on the original framework reached a median bootstrapped AUC of about 0.95, with a 95% CI of 0.76-1.00. For CMV serostatus prediction, a median bootstrapped AUC of approximately 0.95 was reached with the original framework, and a median bootstrapped AUC of about 0.89 was reached with a US-trained random forest. Only CD4+CD45RO+ memory cells were sequenced, in contrast to the original study, in which naive and memory CD4+ and CD8+ populations were covered. Of about 180 previously reported CMV-associated TCRbeta sequences, about 68 appeared in the CD4+ memory repertoires, each in one to five individuals.

Genomic DNA was extracted from sorted cells with the Quick-DNA Microprep Kit. TCRbeta DNA was amplified with the immunoSEQ hsTCRbeta kit following the manufacturer's protocol. TCRbeta libraries were sequenced on an Illumina MiSeq instrument. The study's processing was this. Removing out-of-frame sequences left roughly 2.4 million distinct TCRbeta sequences, an average of about 70,000 per individual. Each individual was scored according to the count of more than 150 previously reported CMV-associated TCRbeta sequences and the total productive distinct TCRbeta count. A beta-binomial model was reimplemented in Python, and random forests from scikit-learn, run with default parameters, were trained on data from the US cohort. On the Belgian cohort, classifier performance was reported as the median AUC, along with percentile confidence intervals, across 10,000 bootstrap iterations. As stored in TCRdb, this immuneACCESS dataset retains in-frame rearrangements with V and J assigned. A fraction of the clones does not appear; measured against another copy, unresolved V genes explain less than half of the discrepancy, and the remainder lacks a known reason. D and trimming come from the DNA, and the V and J calls and clone size come from that table. In all, the sample holds around 32,000 clones, and roughly 80% of those were seen once. The ten largest clones capture about 0.65% of the sample.

This TCR was sampled from an adult in good health and CMV-seronegative. Some clones in this sample may be carry-over from other donors' samples. This chain joins TRBV13 to TRBJ2-5; TRBD2 might be the D gene, on 6 matching bases. The sequencing input was memory CD4+ T cells from blood. The DNA sequence reads TGTGCCAGCAGCGGCTTGCTGGAGGGTACACCAGAGACCCAGTACTTC. It is translated as CASSGLLEGTPETQYF.